The 2 T cell receptor beta chains below were found in one sample sequenced in a study of OX40 agonist ivuxolimab in advanced cancers. TCRdb's table, derived via immunoSEQ multiplex PCR, lists solely in-frame clones and lacks some. The sample comprises roughly 48,000 clones, 75% to 85% of which are singletons, and more than 0.9% rests with the top ten. This material consisted of CD4+ or CD8+ T cells sorted from blood, taken in a trial of the OX40 agonist ivuxolimab. The source of these receptors is an adult with an advanced solid tumor such as melanoma, head and neck, liver or kidney cancer.

Here the CDR3 DNA reads TGTGCCAGCGGACGACAGGGCCCCTACGAGCAGTACTTC. It codes for CASGRQGPYEQYF. The J gene is TRBJ2-7, the V gene TRBV27; 7 bases fit TRBD1. This CDR3 contains 13 residues. Germline CDR1 and CDR2: MNHEY and SMNVEV (reference sequence). V was pared by 8 bases and J by 2 bases, with 6 bases of the junction left unmatched.

The J gene is TRBJ1-3, the V gene TRBV4-1, with D tentatively TRBD1 (5 bases). Trimming pared 0 bases from V and 0 bases from J, leaving 18 bases between. CDR1 and CDR2 from the germline V gene are MGHRA and YSYEKL. The CDR3 length is 19 residues. The CDR3 bases are TGCGCCAGCAGCCAAGACAGAGCGGTTGGGGGAAGCTCTGGAAACACCATATATTTT. Residues: CASSQDRAVGGSSGNTIYF.